The present TCR beta chain was sequenced within a study of cytomegalovirus exposure and HLA in healthy donors. Across the whole study: According to later analysis, the same platform produced the 90 to 150 validation and several hundred first-cohort repertoires.

Findings and limits, study-wide: Associated with cytomegalovirus, according to the listing, were 150 to 200 TCR beta chains. Diagnosis of cytomegalovirus status made by the classifier reportedly showed high specificity and sensitivity.

Sequencing was performed with immunoSEQ multiplex PCR; in TCRdb, only in-frame clones are kept and a portion is missing. The table shows roughly 68,000 clones, with roughly 89% occurring only once. V gave up 7 bases and J gave up 7 bases, with 16 bases separating them. This CDR3 comprises 13 residues. Germline V gives CDR1 MNHNS, CDR2 SASEGT. This clone came up once. Its antigen is unknown. The TCR originated in a woman aged 18-35 years in good health and CMV-seronegative. Sequencing input: PBMCs. V and J are TRBV6-1 and TRBJ1-2; no clear D gene. DNA of the CDR3: TGTGCCAGCAACTCTTGGCGGCCTATTGGCTACACCTTC. Residues: CASNSWRPIGYTF.